This T cell receptor beta chain was recovered during a study of cytomegalovirus exposure and HLA in healthy donors. Background on the study: In terms of ancestry, the Caucasian-associated cluster contained roughly 80% of the roughly 400 genotyped donors.

A remark on this clone: Antigen specificity is unknown.

Germline loops: CDR1 SNHLY, CDR2 FYNNEI. CDR3 length: 15 amino acids. V trimming: 2 bases; J trimming: 4 bases; junction bases outside the gene matches: 4. PCR involved 60 Vbeta and 13 Jbeta primers. This table comes from immunoSEQ multiplex PCR, and its TCRdb copy is limited to in-frame clones, with some not included. The repertoire holds around 94,000 clones, with roughly four fifths as singletons. Study observations and caveats: Analyses of presence/absence relied on an assumption of roughly uniform sequencing depth across donors. Data from an earlier analysis indicated that most TCR beta V segments were productive either about 90% or about 30% of the time. Apparent HLA restriction characterized most CMV-associated TCR beta chains in a later analysis.

Material for sequencing was PBMCs. The TCR sequence derives from a woman aged 60-75 years in good health and CMV-seropositive. The chain uses TRBV2 and TRBJ2-5, with 10 nucleotides matching TRBD2. The CDR3 sequence is CASSELAGVGETQYF. The CDR3, as DNA: TGTGCCAGCAGTGAACTAGCGGGAGTTGGAGAGACCCAGTACTTC.